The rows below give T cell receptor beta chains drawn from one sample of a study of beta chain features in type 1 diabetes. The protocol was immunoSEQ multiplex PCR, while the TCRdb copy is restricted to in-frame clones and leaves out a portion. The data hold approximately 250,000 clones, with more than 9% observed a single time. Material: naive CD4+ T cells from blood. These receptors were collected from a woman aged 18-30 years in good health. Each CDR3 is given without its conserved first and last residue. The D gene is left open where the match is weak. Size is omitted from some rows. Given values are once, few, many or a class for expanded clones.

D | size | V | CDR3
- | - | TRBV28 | ASSLSAGPDTQY
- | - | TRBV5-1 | ASSLVPGQETQY
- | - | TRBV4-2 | ASSQEAREYGYT
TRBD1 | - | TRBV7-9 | ASSPRQGTSYEQY
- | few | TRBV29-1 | SVEAGQDLRREPQH
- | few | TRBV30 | AWSPARVDYGYT
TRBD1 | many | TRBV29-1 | SVFGTGRSSDTQY
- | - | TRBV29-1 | SPIGPGIDNEQF
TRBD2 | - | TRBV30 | AWNRAGGTQY
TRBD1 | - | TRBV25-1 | ASSETPDRGHEQY
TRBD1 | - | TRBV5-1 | ASSRTGVSGELF
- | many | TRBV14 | ASSQAGLDQPQH
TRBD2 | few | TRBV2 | ASKGLAGGLSSYNEQF
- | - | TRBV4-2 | ASSQDPQGSIGTEAF
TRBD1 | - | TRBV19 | ASSAARQGLT
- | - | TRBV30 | AWDKRGNTEAF
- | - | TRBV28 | ASSLTGPTEAF
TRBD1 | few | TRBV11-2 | ASSYDRVNTEAF
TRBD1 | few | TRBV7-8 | ASSDRGGYEQY
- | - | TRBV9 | ASSVQGPNYGYT
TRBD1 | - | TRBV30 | AWSGYRGGSEKLF
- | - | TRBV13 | ASSRIRSGNYGYT
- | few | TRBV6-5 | ASGGSSYNEQF
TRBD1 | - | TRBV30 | AWSAGTGASSNQPQH
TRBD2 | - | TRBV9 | ASSTTSGGAPGELF
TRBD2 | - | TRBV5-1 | ASSKSGTSGISGANVLT
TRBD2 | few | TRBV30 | AWSLRLADPTGSF
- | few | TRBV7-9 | ASSLAEAGNMNTEAF
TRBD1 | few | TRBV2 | ASLFRPGDSSYEQY